This TCR beta chain was documented in a study of low-dose radiotherapy and immunotherapy resistance in tumors. At the level of the study: Intravenously given cyclophosphamide 200 mg/m2 followed a two-week schedule that placed each dose one day before radiation and immunotherapy. Starting cycle 1 day 1, oral aspirin 300 mg was given daily for four cycles.

The germline V and J ends were trimmed by 5 bases and 1 base, with 20 bases remaining between them. Germline V gives CDR1 MNHEY, CDR2 SVGEGT. The CDR3 length is 17 residues. Time point: before trial treatment. First-strand cDNA used TRAV- and TRBV-specific primers, covering alpha and beta chains. The authors ran around 20 PCR cycles to amplify TCRs with a constant-region primer and V-primer adapter. TCRdb re-derived calls from the reads in MiXCR, one entry per CDR3 protein. The sample shows some 82,000 distinct CDR3 sequences, over 15% of them seen only once. The sample consisted of PBMCs, taken before treatment. The J gene is TRBJ1-2, the V gene TRBV6-2 or TRBV6-3; the D is unclear. The sequence derives from a male donor with prostate cancer. CDR3 in amino acids: CASSEGDGRELNYGYTF. CDR3 DNA sequence: TGTGCCAGCAGTGAAGGCGACGGGAGGGAACTTAACTATGGCTACACCTTC.